The TCR beta chain described here comes from a study of identical twins. TCRdb processed the 5' RACE reads anew with MiXCR; each CDR3 protein has one entry. The sample lists around 280,000 distinct CDR3 sequences, less than 9% seen once, with 2.1% in the top ten. Trimming removed 6 bases at V and 3 bases at J, with 12 bases between. This CDR3 contains 13 residues. CDR1 and CDR2 (germline): MNHNS, SASEGT. This clonotype has a handful of counts. The data were also submitted as part of a second study, on yellow fever vaccine responses in identical twins.

This clonotype was obtained from a woman in her late teens or twenties in good health. The chain links TRBV6-1 to TRBJ2-7; D might be TRBD1 (5 bases). The sample taken for sequencing was memory (CD45RO+) T cells sorted from blood. The CDR3 spells CASRKTEGYEQYV. The CDR3 DNA sequence: TGTGCCAGCAGGAAGACAGAAGGCTACGAGCAGTACGTC.